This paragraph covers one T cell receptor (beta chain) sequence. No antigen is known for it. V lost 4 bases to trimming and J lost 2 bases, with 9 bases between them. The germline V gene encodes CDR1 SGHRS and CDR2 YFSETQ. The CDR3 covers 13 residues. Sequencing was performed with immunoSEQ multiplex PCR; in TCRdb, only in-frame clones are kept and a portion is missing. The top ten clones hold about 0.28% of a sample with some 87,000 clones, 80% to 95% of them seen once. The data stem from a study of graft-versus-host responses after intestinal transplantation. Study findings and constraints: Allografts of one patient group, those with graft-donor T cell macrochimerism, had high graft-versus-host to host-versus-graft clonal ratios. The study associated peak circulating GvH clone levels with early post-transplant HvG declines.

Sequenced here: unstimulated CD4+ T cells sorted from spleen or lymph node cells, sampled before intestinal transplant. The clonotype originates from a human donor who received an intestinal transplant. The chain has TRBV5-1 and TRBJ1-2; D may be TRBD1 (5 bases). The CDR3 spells CASSMGTNYGYTF. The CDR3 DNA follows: TGCGCCAGCAGCATGGGGACGAACTATGGCTACACCTTC.